The rows below give T cell receptor beta chains drawn from one sample of a study of T cell repertoires in cytomegalovirus infection. One entry per CDR3 protein results from TCRdb running MiXCR on the reads. This repertoire shows around 800,000 distinct CDR3 sequences, approximately 29% found once; its top ten account for roughly an eighth. Their cognate antigens are unknown. The specimen comprised cultured CD8+ T cells from PBMCs, sampled from culture after CMV antigen stimulation. The receptors derive from a human donor in good health (CMV status not recorded). Some clones in this sample may be carry-over from other donors' samples. Both conserved end residues are trimmed from each CDR3.

V gene | CDR3 protein
TRBV20-1 | SARGKRGPDTQY
TRBV19 | ASTLTGERTSGYT
TRBV15 | ATSEGRGARYNEQF
TRBV6-1 | ASSDRPHITNNEQF
TRBV7-3 | ASSFQGINSPLH
TRBV12-3/TRBV12-4 | ASSSEGNEKLF
TRBV20-1 | SAGGLAGSTDTQY
TRBV7-2 | ASSLSGLLDTQY
TRBV6-5 | ASSYGTYTGELF
TRBV5-6 | ASSRDRGQNTIY
TRBV7-8 | ASSLDSGGPYNEQF
TRBV7-9 | ANTPRDSPGHNSPLH
TRBV29-1 | SVTGGQNTEAF
TRBV3-1 | DSSWTANNEQF
TRBV12-3/TRBV12-4 | ASSPDLSGANVLT
TRBV12-3/TRBV12-4 | ASSLASYWHEQY
TRBV7-6 | ASSLAFPTEAF
TRBV9 | ASSSTPGQPQH
TRBV27 | ASSPDRGKNNEQF
TRBV12-3/TRBV12-4 | ASSLDAGREKLF
TRBV10-3 | AIRRYDRERVFGNTIY
TRBV6-6 | ASISHPSSYNSPLH
TRBV5-1 | ASSLFLGNEAF
TRBV7-9 | ASSSGGRYGYT
TRBV4-3 | ASSHALGNYGYT
TRBV6-1 | ASSGDSGSQETQY
TRBV20-1 | SARVGQGSSYNEQF
TRBV2 | ASRGSMNEQF
TRBV6-1 | ASSIPPTEETQY
TRBV6-5 | ASSYSLSGTEAF
TRBV6-8 | ASSYSNWDSTPGANVLT
TRBV7-3 | ASSGLAGGPRSYEQY
TRBV3-1 | ASSQDQRTSGGEEPHYEQY
TRBV4-3 | ASSPERGVRNSPLH
TRBV27 | ASSSYGTGDTGELF
TRBV27 | ASSLLGGYDYT
TRBV28 | ASSGRGGVNTGELF
TRBV28 | ASSFPDRENTGELF
TRBV7-8 | ASSLIPGGLTDTQY
TRBV20-1 | SAFLHREGGTEAF
TRBV4-1 | ASSPTVGGNSPLH
TRBV5-1 | ASSGAIYQETQC
TRBV6-6 | ASSYSATSMDEQF
TRBV6-2/TRBV6-3 | ASSDRILYGYT
TRBV5-5 | ASSGVDTGELF
TRBV7-6 | ASSRPAGGNTEAF
TRBV6-5 | ASSYYIAGGQDTQY
TRBV5-1 | ASSLGEAHNQPQH
TRBV7-9 | ASSLWLYSSYNEQF
TRBV5-4 | ASSQDRGSEQY
TRBV19 | ASIGTGTNYGYT
TRBV2 | ASPRGRGGAHGYT
TRBV6-6 | ASSPTGTKTEAF
TRBV20-1 | SARGDRGIMNTEAF
TRBV6-8 | ASKDSSYNEQF
TRBV12-3/TRBV12-4 | ASSLTVEQF
TRBV9 | ASSGGVGTASTDTQY
TRBV6-5 | ASSYGRGGSYNEQF